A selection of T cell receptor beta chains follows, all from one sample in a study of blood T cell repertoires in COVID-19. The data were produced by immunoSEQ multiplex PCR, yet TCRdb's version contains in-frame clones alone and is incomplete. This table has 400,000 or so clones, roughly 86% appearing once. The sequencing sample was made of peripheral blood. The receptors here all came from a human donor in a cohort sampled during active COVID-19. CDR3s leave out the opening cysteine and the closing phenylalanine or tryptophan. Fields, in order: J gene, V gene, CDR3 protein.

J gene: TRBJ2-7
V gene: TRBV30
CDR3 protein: AWSVTGWPYEQY

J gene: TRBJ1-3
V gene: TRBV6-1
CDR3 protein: ASSPGQGRNTIY

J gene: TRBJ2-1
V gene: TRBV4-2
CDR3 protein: ASSRPNNEQF

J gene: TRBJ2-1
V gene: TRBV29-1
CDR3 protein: SVAGGPLSGPGEQF

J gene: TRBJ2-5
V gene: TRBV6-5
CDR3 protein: ASSSPRDRGGETQY

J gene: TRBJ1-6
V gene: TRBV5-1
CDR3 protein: ASSLALGGNSPLH

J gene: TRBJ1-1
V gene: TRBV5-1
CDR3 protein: ASSLAGWDTEAF

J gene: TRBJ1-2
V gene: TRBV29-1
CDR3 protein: SDRQGEDYGYT

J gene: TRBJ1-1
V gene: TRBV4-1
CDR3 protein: ASSPQGKVSEAF

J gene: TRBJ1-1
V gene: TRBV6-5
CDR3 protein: ATPGQNTEAF

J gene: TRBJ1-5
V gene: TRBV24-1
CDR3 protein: ATSASLTGQPQH

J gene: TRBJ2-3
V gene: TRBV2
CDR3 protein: AWRLGVTQY

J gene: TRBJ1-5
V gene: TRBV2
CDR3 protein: ASRSDRGGGQPQH

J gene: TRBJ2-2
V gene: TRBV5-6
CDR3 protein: ASSLFSGELF

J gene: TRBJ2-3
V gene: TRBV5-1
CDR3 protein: ASSLVAGRDTQY

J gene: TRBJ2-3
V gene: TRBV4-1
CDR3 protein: ATALRSGRGDTQY

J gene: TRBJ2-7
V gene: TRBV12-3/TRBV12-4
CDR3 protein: ASSLRRGYEQY

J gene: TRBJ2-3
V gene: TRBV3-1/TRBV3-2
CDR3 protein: ASSQGLAGWGTDTQY

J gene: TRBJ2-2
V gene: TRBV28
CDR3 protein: ASSPHGTSGTGELF

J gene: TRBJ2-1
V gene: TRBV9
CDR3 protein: ASSVTGSVHNEQF

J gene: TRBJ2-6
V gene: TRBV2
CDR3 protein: ASSQTAFSGANVLT

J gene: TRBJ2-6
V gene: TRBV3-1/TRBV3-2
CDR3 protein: ASSQDLSGANVLT

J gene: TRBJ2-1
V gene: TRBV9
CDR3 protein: ASSVAISGIGNEQF

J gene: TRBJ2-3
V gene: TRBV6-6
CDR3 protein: ASSRVVPAGRDTDTQY

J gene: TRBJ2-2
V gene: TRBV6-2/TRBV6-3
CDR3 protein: ASSYSSGADTGELF

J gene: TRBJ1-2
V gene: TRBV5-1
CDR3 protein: ASSLTGAVYGYT

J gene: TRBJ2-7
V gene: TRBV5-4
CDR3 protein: ASSLSAGPTYEQY

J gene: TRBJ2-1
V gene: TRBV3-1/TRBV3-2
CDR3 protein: ASSFGTGGYNEQF

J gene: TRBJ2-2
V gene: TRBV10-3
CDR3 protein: AITDRGDAGELF

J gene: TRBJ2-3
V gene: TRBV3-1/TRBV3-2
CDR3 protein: ASSQDRGTEMY

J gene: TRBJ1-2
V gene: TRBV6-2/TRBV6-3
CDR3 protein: ASSYLGTGSSYGYT

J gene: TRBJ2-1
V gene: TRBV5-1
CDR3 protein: ASSSIAGGSYNEQF

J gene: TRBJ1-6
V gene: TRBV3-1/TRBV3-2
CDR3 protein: ASKGARHSPLH

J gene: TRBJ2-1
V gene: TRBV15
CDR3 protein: ATSRTGLQGARYNEQF

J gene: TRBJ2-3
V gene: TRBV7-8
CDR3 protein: ASSRWDRRDTDTQY

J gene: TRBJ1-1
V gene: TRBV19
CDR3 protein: ASSLSKREHTEAF